This T cell receptor beta chain was sequenced during a study of CD4 T cells in relation to SARS-CoV-2 and coronaviruses. Overall study: After 10 days of antigen culture, PBMC TCR beta CDR3s were sequenced. Convalescent donors were aged roughly 20 to 75, with median roughly 37 years.

Concerning this clone itself: Its antigen is not identified.

Germline CDR1 and CDR2: SGDLS and YYNGEE. The CDR3 runs 14 residues. V lost 0 bases and J 5 bases, leaving 11 bases between the germline ends. The assay was immunoSEQ multiplex PCR, and TCRdb's table has in-frame clones only and misses some. The sample lists about 31,000 clones, under 80% occurring once. Cryopreserved PBMCs were CD4-enriched, then split into naive and memory cells. The clonotype was recovered from an adult with COVID-19. The chain employs TRBV9 and TRBJ1-1; tentatively, D is TRBD1 (5 bases). Sequencing was done on a sample of memory CD4+ T cells from PBMCs, cultured in vitro. CDR3 nucleotide sequence: TGTGCCAGCAGCGTAGTGGGGGGTGTTACTGAAGCTTTCTTT. It translates to CASSVVGGVTEAFF.